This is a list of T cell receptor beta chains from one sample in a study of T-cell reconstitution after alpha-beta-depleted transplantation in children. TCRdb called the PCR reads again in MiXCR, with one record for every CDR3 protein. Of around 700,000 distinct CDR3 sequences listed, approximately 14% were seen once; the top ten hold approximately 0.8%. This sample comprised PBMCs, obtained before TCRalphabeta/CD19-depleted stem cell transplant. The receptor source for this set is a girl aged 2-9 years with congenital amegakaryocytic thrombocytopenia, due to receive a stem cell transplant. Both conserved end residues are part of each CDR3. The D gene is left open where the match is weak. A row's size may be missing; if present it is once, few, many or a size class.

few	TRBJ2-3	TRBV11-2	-	CASSPGNIPDTQYF	TGTGCCAGCAGCCCGGGCAATATCCCAGATACGCAGTATTTT
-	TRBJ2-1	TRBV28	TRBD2	CASSLSLAGGFPRF	TGTGCCAGCAGTTTATCTCTAGCGGGAGGTTTCCCCCGTTTC
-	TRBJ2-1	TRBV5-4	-	CASSFVRSVSYNEQFF	TGTGCCAGCAGCTTTGTCAGGAGCGTCTCCTACAATGAGCAGTTCTTC
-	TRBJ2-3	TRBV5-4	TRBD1	CASSPKQGADTQYF	TGTGCCAGCAGCCCAAAACAGGGGGCAGATACGCAGTATTTT
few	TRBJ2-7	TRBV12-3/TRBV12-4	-	CASSPGIRREQYF	TGTGCCAGCAGTCCCGGGATACGGCGCGAGCAGTACTTC
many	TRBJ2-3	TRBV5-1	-	CASSSSSLELTDTQYF	TGCGCCAGCAGCTCATCCAGCCTCGAACTCACAGATACGCAGTATTTT
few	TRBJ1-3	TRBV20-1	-	CSARVIPGNTIYF	TGCAGTGCTAGAGTCATACCCGGAAACACCATATATTTT
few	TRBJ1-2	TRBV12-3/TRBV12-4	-	CASTLGVGYTF	TGTGCCAGCACCCTCGGGGTGGGCTACACCTTC
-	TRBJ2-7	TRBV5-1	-	CASSRGSGLYEQYF	TGCGCCAGCAGCCGAGGGTCGGGGCTCTACGAGCAGTACTTC
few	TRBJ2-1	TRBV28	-	CASSKQFYNEQFF	TGTGCCAGCAGCAAACAGTTCTACAATGAGCAGTTCTTC
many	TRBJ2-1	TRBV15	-	CATSRGPTGSSYNEQFF	TGTGCCACCAGCAGAGGACCGACGGGAAGCTCCTACAATGAGCAGTTCTTC
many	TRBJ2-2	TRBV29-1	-	CSVEELGGELFF	TGCAGCGTTGAAGAATTGGGCGGGGAGCTGTTTTTT
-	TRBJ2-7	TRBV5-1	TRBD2	CASSLAGTSGRPNSYEQYF	TGCGCCAGCAGCTTGGCCGGGACTAGCGGGAGGCCCAACTCCTACGAGCAGTACTTC
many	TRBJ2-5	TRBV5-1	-	CASSLINSNQETQYF	TGCGCCAGCAGCTTGATCAACAGTAACCAAGAGACCCAGTACTTC
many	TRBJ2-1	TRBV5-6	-	CASSLGASASYNEQFF	TGTGCCAGCAGCTTGGGGGCTAGCGCCTCCTACAATGAGCAGTTCTTC
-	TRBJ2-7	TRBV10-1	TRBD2	CASSPREGSYEQYF	TGCGCCAGCAGTCCCAGGGAGGGATCCTACGAGCAGTACTTC
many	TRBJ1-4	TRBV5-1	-	CASSSGANPNEKLFF	TGCGCCAGCAGCTCGGGGGCCAACCCTAATGAAAAACTGTTTTTT
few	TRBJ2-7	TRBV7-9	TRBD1	CASSSGTGNEQYF	TGTGCCAGCAGCTCCGGGACAGGGAACGAGCAGTACTTC
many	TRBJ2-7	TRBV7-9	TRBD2	CASSLSPAGGYEQYF	TGTGCCAGCAGCTTATCTCCAGCGGGGGGATACGAGCAGTACTTC
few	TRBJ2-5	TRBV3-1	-	CASSQDPGPEETQYF	TGTGCCAGCAGCCAAGACCCAGGGCCTGAAGAGACCCAGTACTTC
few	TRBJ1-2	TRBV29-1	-	CSAYLRGESDYGYTF	TGCAGCGCCTATCTTAGAGGGGAATCGGACTATGGCTACACCTTC
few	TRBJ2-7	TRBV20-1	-	CSAIARRGGAYEQYF	TGCAGTGCTATCGCTCGGCGAGGCGGCGCTTACGAGCAGTACTTC
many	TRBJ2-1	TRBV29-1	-	CSVDLYTANEQFF	TGCAGCGTCGACCTCTACACAGCCAATGAGCAGTTCTTC
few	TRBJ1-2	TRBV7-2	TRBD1	CASSLRSRDSGYTF	TGTGCCAGCAGCTTGCGGTCCCGGGACAGTGGCTACACCTTC
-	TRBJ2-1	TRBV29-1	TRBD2	CSVAGTSVFDEQFF	TGCAGCGTTGCGGGGACTAGCGTTTTCGATGAGCAGTTCTTC
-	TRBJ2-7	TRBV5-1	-	CASSLNSNYEQYF	TGCGCCAGCAGCTTAAACTCCAACTACGAACAGTACTTC
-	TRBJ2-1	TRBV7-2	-	CASSLGPPRNNEQFF	TGTGCCAGCAGCTTAGGGCCCCCTAGAAACAATGAGCAGTTCTTC
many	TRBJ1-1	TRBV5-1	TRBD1	CASSSQQGALAEAFF	TGCGCCAGCAGCTCGCAGCAGGGGGCTCTGGCTGAAGCTTTCTTT
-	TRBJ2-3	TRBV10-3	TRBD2	CAITTGLAGTARTDTQYF	TGTGCCATCACAACTGGCCTAGCGGGAACGGCCCGCACAGATACGCAGTATTTT
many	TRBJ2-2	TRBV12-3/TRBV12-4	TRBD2	CASSLGTSVGELFF	TGTGCCAGCAGCCTAGGGACTAGCGTCGGGGAGCTGTTTTTT
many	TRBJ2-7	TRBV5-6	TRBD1	CASTRIRFTGASSYEQYF	TGTGCCAGCACGAGGATACGCTTTACAGGGGCTAGCTCCTACGAGCAGTACTTC
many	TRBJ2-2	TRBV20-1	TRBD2	CSARLAGETGELFF	TGCAGTGCTCGACTAGCGGGAGAAACCGGGGAGCTGTTTTTT
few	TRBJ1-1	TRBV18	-	CASSPRDSRIGTEAFF	TGTGCCAGCTCACCGCGGGACTCACGGATTGGCACTGAAGCTTTCTTT
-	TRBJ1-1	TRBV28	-	CASSLGSSEGPNTEAFF	TGTGCCAGCAGTTTAGGGTCCTCGGAGGGGCCGAACACTGAAGCTTTCTTT
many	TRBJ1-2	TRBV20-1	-	CSATVRKYYGYTF	TGCAGTGCTACAGTCAGAAAGTATTATGGCTACACCTTC
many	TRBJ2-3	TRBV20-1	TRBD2	CSASGLAGDTDTQYF	TGCAGTGCTAGTGGCCTAGCGGGAGACACAGATACGCAGTATTTT
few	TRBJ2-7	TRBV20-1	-	CSAPSRDNYEQYF	TGCAGTGCTCCCTCCCGGGACAACTACGAGCAGTACTTC
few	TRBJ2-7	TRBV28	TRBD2	CATALGGLSYEQYF	TGTGCCACCGCCCTCGGGGGACTATCCTACGAGCAGTACTTC
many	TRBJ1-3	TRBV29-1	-	CSVGGSGNTIYF	TGCAGCGTTGGAGGCAGTGGAAACACCATATATTTT
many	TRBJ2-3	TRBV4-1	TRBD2	CASSISSGSYGTDTQYF	TGCGCCAGCAGCATCTCTAGCGGGAGTTATGGCACAGATACGCAGTATTTT
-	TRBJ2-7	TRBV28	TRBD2	CASSLSGTPYEQYF	TGTGCCAGCAGTCTTAGCGGGACGCCCTACGAGCAGTACTTC
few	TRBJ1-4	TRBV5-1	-	CASGPGATNEKLFF	TGCGCCAGCGGCCCCGGTGCAACTAATGAAAAACTGTTTTTT
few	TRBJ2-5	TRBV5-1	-	CASSLGGRTLRGKETQYF	TGCGCCAGCAGCTTGGGGGGGAGAACCCTTCGGGGGAAAGAGACCCAGTACTTC
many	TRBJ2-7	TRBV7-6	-	CASSTDTGREQYF	TGTGCCAGCAGTACTGACACAGGTCGCGAGCAGTACTTC
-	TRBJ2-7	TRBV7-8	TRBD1	CASSTNRGQAYEQYF	TGTGCCAGCAGCACTAACAGGGGGCAGGCCTACGAGCAGTACTTC
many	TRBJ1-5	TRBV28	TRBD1	CASLKQGGNQPQHF	TGTGCCAGCTTAAAACAGGGGGGCAATCAGCCCCAGCATTTT
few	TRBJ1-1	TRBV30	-	CAWQRDTEAFF	TGTGCCTGGCAGAGGGACACTGAAGCTTTCTTT
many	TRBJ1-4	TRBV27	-	CASSPWNPTSNEKLFF	TGTGCCAGCAGCCCCTGGAACCCCACCTCTAATGAAAAACTGTTTTTT
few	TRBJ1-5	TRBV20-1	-	CSARASGDYQPQHF	TGCAGTGCTAGAGCGTCTGGGGATTATCAGCCCCAGCATTTT
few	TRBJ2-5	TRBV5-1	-	CASSLELDQETQYF	TGCGCCAGCAGCTTGGAATTAGACCAAGAGACCCAGTACTTC